This T cell receptor (beta chain) was profiled in a study of OX40 agonist ivuxolimab in advanced cancers. Assay: immunoSEQ multiplex PCR; the TCRdb copy retains only in-frame clones and omits some. The table shows over 20,000 clones, with approximately 85% occurring only once. The germline V gene has CDR1 MDHEN and CDR2 SYDVKM. V lost 6 bases and J lost 6, with 11 bases in between. The CDR3 is made up of 13 amino acids. Remarks on this clone: Its antigen is currently unknown.

Regarding the study as a whole: The study observed clonal expansion of CD4+ and CD8+ blood T cells by week 6 at 0.1 to 3.0 mg/kg.

The J gene is TRBJ2-2, the V gene TRBV28; no reliable D call. The source material was CD4+ or CD8+ T cells sorted from blood, sampled in a trial of the OX40 agonist ivuxolimab. The source is an adult with an advanced solid tumor such as melanoma, head and neck, liver or kidney cancer. The CDR3 sequence is CASRTWTAGELFF. The CDR3, as DNA: TGTGCCAGCAGGACCTGGACGGCCGGGGAGCTGTTTTTT.